The entry below describes one TCR beta chain. Its antigen remains unknown. Trimming took 3 bases from V and 2 from J; bases not matched to a gene: 2. This CDR3 has 16 amino acids. Germline CDR1 reads MDHEN; CDR2 reads SYDVKM. All of the isolated RNA was reverse transcribed, so expressed TCRB transcripts were sequenced. Clones were read by immunoSEQ multiplex PCR, and TCRdb kept only the in-frame ones, dropping some. The table lists some 48,000 clones, just under 45% of them singletons, with 0.1% to 0.15% in the top ten. The authors took one heparinised blood draw, averaging about 120 mL, from each donor. CD4+ cells of the naive, central memory, regulatory and stem cell-like memory types were sorted via CD45RO/CCR7/CD25/CD127/CD95/CD27. These data originate in a study of beta chain features in type 1 diabetes. General study points: Moderate but significant shortening of TCRB CDR3s was recorded in all four CD4+ subsets from Type 1 diabetes patients. VDJ junctions from patients with type 1 diabetes contained fewer insertions and more deletions.

Material: stem cell memory CD4+ T cells from blood. This receptor was obtained from a man aged 25 to 40 with type 1 diabetes. V and J are TRBV28 and TRBJ2-1; 12 bases are shared with TRBD2. CDR3: CASSLLAGGTYNEQFF. As DNA, the CDR3 is TGTGCCAGCAGTTTGCTAGCGGGAGGGACCTACAATGAGCAGTTCTTC.